This T cell receptor beta chain was found in a study of T cell responses to AZD1222 COVID-19 vaccine. Findings and caveats of the study: Just six AZD1222 recipients tested seropositive at baseline. Across spike, vaccine-associated CD4 TCRs were found, dominant at 160-218 and 743-854. A mostly white British donor set with more females was recruited, and clonal diversity was possibly underestimated.

This CDR3 has 12 amino acids. The ends were cut back, 6 bases at V and 3 bases at J, with 6 bases in the middle. The germline gives CDR1 ENHRY, CDR2 SYGVKD. Using immunoSEQ multiplex PCR, the repertoire was profiled, and TCRdb retains in-frame clones only, with some absent. The sample contains more than 250,000 clones, just over 90% of which appear only once. The sample holds one count of this clone. Its specificity is not known. This clonotype was sampled from an adult in good health. The chain has TRBV10-3 and TRBJ2-1; D uncertain. The sample in question was peripheral blood, obtained on day 0 of AZD1222 vaccination. CDR3 protein: CAIRNDYNEQFF. CDR3 bases: TGTGCCATCAGAAACGACTACAATGAGCAGTTCTTC.